This T cell receptor beta chain comes out of a study of T cell responses to AZD1222 COVID-19 vaccine. Clones were sequenced by immunoSEQ multiplex PCR, and TCRdb holds only the in-frame ones, with some missing. The sample has more than 70,000 clones, about 85% seen once; the top ten hold around 1.2%. V lost 5 bases to trimming and J lost 0 bases, with 20 bases between them. The CDR3 length is 19 residues. CDR1 and CDR2 (germline): PRHDT, FYEKMQ (reference sequence). This specimen was peripheral blood, taken 28 days after the second AZD1222 dose. V and J are TRBV13 and TRBJ2-6; D is perhaps TRBD1 (5 bases). This TCR derives from an adult who received the AZD1222 COVID-19 vaccine. CDR3 in amino acids: CASSPPRAGILSGANVLTF. The CDR3 bases are TGTGCCAGCAGCCCCCCACGCGCAGGGATCCTCTCTGGGGCCAACGTCCTGACTTTC.